The T cell receptor beta chain described here comes from a study of T cell clones after liver transplantation. For the study at large: Samples came from ITN030ST, which attempted immunosuppression withdrawal within 2 years of liver transplantation. Samples came pre-transplant, pre-randomization before withdrawal, and post-randomization after withdrawal ended.

The CDR3 length is 16 residues. V was pared by 5 bases and J by 0 bases, with 14 bases between. Germline V gene lookup returns CDR1 SGHAT and CDR2 FQNNGV. The assay was immunoSEQ multiplex PCR, and TCRdb's table has in-frame clones only and misses some. The repertoire holds tens of thousands of clones, with roughly 80% as singletons. The source is a human patient who received a liver transplant. Some T cells may be graft donor cells. This sample comprised CD4+ T cells from blood, obtained 12 months after liver transplant. This rearrangement joins TRBV11-2 to TRBJ1-3, with D possibly TRBD1 on 5 matching bases. CDR3 in amino acids: CASSTLRGRSGNTIYF. The DNA for the CDR3 is TGTGCCAGCAGCACCTTGCGGGGCCGCTCTGGAAACACCATATATTTT. Looking up the rest from reference TRBV11-2 and TRBJ1-3 gives the full variable domain: EAGVAQSPRYKIIEKRQSVAFWCNPISGHATLYWYQQILGQGPKLLIQFQNNGVVDDSQLPKDRFSAERLKGVDSTLKIQPAKLEDSAVYLCASSTLRGRSGNTIYFGEGSWLTVV.